A selection of T cell receptor beta chains follows, all from one sample in a study of human T cells and chemical hapten exposure. One entry per CDR3 protein results from TCRdb running MiXCR on the RACE reads. The data contain 100,000 or so distinct CDR3 sequences, 7% to 10% of them singletons. The sequencing used whole blood, collected in connection with sensitization to the hapten diphenylcyclopropenone (DPC). These TCRs come from a middle-aged woman with alopecia areata. Some clones in this sample may be carry-over from other donors' samples. CDR3s include the opening cysteine and the closing phenylalanine or tryptophan. Each record gives: V gene, J gene, clone size, D gene, CDR3 DNA, CDR3 protein. D genes are given only for firm matches. Only some rows state a clone size, as once, few, many or a class for expanded clones.

v_call: TRBV5-1; j_call: TRBJ2-7; clone_size: .; d_call: .; cdr3_nt: TGCGCCAGCAGCTTGGTCGGCGGGAACTACGAGCAGTACTTC; cdr3_aa: CASSLVGGNYEQYF
v_call: TRBV29-1; j_call: TRBJ2-3; clone_size: many; d_call: .; cdr3_nt: TGCAGCGTTGAAGACGCACGAGATACGCAGTATTTT; cdr3_aa: CSVEDARDTQYF
v_call: TRBV4-3; j_call: TRBJ2-3; clone_size: few; d_call: .; cdr3_nt: TGCGCCAGCAGCCACCAAGGGACTAGCACAGATACGCAGTATTTT; cdr3_aa: CASSHQGTSTDTQYF
v_call: TRBV6-2/TRBV6-3; j_call: TRBJ2-3; clone_size: many; d_call: .; cdr3_nt: TGTGCCAGCAGTTACCAGGAAGATACGCAGTATTTT; cdr3_aa: CASSYQEDTQYF
v_call: TRBV4-1; j_call: TRBJ1-1; clone_size: .; d_call: .; cdr3_nt: TGCGCCAGCAGCCAGGGACTTCAAAACACTGAAGCTTTCTTT; cdr3_aa: CASSQGLQNTEAFF
v_call: TRBV18; j_call: TRBJ2-7; clone_size: few; d_call: .; cdr3_nt: TGTGCCAGCTCACCAAGGATGGATGCCCCCTACGAGCAGTACTTC; cdr3_aa: CASSPRMDAPYEQYF
v_call: TRBV29-1; j_call: TRBJ2-5; clone_size: many; d_call: .; cdr3_nt: TGCAGCGTTGAAGATCAGGGTACAATTTCAGAGACCCAGTACTTC; cdr3_aa: CSVEDQGTISETQYF
v_call: TRBV27; j_call: TRBJ2-1; clone_size: many; d_call: .; cdr3_nt: TGTGCCAGCAGTTTCGGCCTGCTCAATGAGCAGTTCTTC; cdr3_aa: CASSFGLLNEQFF
v_call: TRBV4-3; j_call: TRBJ2-7; clone_size: few; d_call: TRBD1; cdr3_nt: TGCGCCAGCAGCCAAGAGCCGGACAGGGTTTACGAGCAGTACTTC; cdr3_aa: CASSQEPDRVYEQYF
v_call: TRBV29-1; j_call: TRBJ2-3; clone_size: many; d_call: TRBD2; cdr3_nt: TGCAGCGTTGGGGAGGGGACTAGTCGCACAGATACGCAGTATTTT; cdr3_aa: CSVGEGTSRTDTQYF
v_call: TRBV21-1; j_call: TRBJ1-4; clone_size: many; d_call: .; cdr3_nt: TGTGCCAGCAGCTCCCGGCCGGAGAATGAAAAACTGTTTTTT; cdr3_aa: CASSSRPENEKLFF
v_call: TRBV20-1; j_call: TRBJ2-5; clone_size: many; d_call: .; cdr3_nt: TGCAGTGCTAAAAATCTGGGGAGAGACCAAGAGACCCAGTACTTC; cdr3_aa: CSAKNLGRDQETQYF
v_call: TRBV7-9; j_call: TRBJ1-1; clone_size: few; d_call: .; cdr3_nt: TGTGCCAGCAGCCAGCAGGGTACTGAAGCTTTCTTT; cdr3_aa: CASSQQGTEAFF
v_call: TRBV24-1; j_call: TRBJ2-1; clone_size: .; d_call: .; cdr3_nt: TGTGCCACCAGTGATTTGAAGGAGGGGTTCTCCAATGAGCAGTTCTTC; cdr3_aa: CATSDLKEGFSNEQFF
v_call: TRBV24-1; j_call: TRBJ2-3; clone_size: .; d_call: TRBD1; cdr3_nt: TGTGCCACCAGTGCCCCGACAGGGACCCAGGATACGCAGTATTTT; cdr3_aa: CATSAPTGTQDTQYF
v_call: TRBV20-1; j_call: TRBJ2-3; clone_size: few; d_call: TRBD2; cdr3_nt: TGCAGTGCTAGGGTCCCGGGACTAGCGGGAGGGCCCACAGATACGCAGTATTTT; cdr3_aa: CSARVPGLAGGPTDTQYF
v_call: TRBV12-3/TRBV12-4; j_call: TRBJ1-6; clone_size: few; d_call: .; cdr3_nt: TGTGCCAGCAGTTTAGGGCAGCCCTATTCACCCCTCCACTTT; cdr3_aa: CASSLGQPYSPLHF
v_call: TRBV29-1; j_call: TRBJ2-1; clone_size: .; d_call: .; cdr3_nt: TGCAGCGTTTACACTGGGGAGCAGTTCTTC; cdr3_aa: CSVYTGEQFF
v_call: TRBV7-9; j_call: TRBJ2-1; clone_size: .; d_call: .; cdr3_nt: TGTGCCAGCAGCTATAGCGTGGGAGACAATGAGCAGTTCTTC; cdr3_aa: CASSYSVGDNEQFF
v_call: TRBV27; j_call: TRBJ1-5; clone_size: few; d_call: .; cdr3_nt: TGTGCCAGCAGCCTACAAAGCAATCAGCCCCAGCATTTT; cdr3_aa: CASSLQSNQPQHF
v_call: TRBV4-2; j_call: TRBJ1-5; clone_size: .; d_call: .; cdr3_nt: TGTGCCAGCAGCCAAGTCTCCGGCAGGGGTGATCAGCCCCAGCATTTT; cdr3_aa: CASSQVSGRGDQPQHF
v_call: TRBV7-2; j_call: TRBJ2-3; clone_size: many; d_call: .; cdr3_nt: TGTGCCAGCAGCCCGTGGTCGGTTAGCACAGATACGCAGTATTTT; cdr3_aa: CASSPWSVSTDTQYF
v_call: TRBV28; j_call: TRBJ2-7; clone_size: many; d_call: .; cdr3_nt: TGTGCCAGCAGTGGGGGTACGTACGAGCAGTACTTC; cdr3_aa: CASSGGTYEQYF
v_call: TRBV12-3/TRBV12-4; j_call: TRBJ2-7; clone_size: many; d_call: TRBD2; cdr3_nt: TGTGCCAGCAGTCCCCGGGGGGGGGCCTACGAGCAGTACTTC; cdr3_aa: CASSPRGGAYEQYF
v_call: TRBV5-4; j_call: TRBJ2-7; clone_size: few; d_call: .; cdr3_nt: TGTGCCAGCAGCTTGGATCCGGACCCCTCGATTGCCGAGCAGTACTTC; cdr3_aa: CASSLDPDPSIAEQYF
v_call: TRBV12-3/TRBV12-4; j_call: TRBJ1-1; clone_size: .; d_call: .; cdr3_nt: TGTGCCAGCACCACGGATCTGAACTCGGCCGGAGCTTTCTTT; cdr3_aa: CASTTDLNSAGAFF
v_call: TRBV7-2; j_call: TRBJ2-2; clone_size: .; d_call: .; cdr3_nt: TGTGCCAGCAGTCTGGGCCCTAAGGCCGGGGAGCTGTTTTTT; cdr3_aa: CASSLGPKAGELFF
v_call: TRBV28; j_call: TRBJ2-7; clone_size: .; d_call: .; cdr3_nt: TGTGCCAGCATGACTTACTACGAGCAGTACTTC; cdr3_aa: CASMTYYEQYF
v_call: TRBV12-3/TRBV12-4; j_call: TRBJ2-4; clone_size: many; d_call: .; cdr3_nt: TGTGCCAGCAGTTTAATCGCAGGGTTGGAAATTCAGTACTTC; cdr3_aa: CASSLIAGLEIQYF
v_call: TRBV20-1; j_call: TRBJ2-7; clone_size: many; d_call: .; cdr3_nt: TGCAGTGCTAGAGGACTCCGCGAGCAGTACTTC; cdr3_aa: CSARGLREQYF
v_call: TRBV12-3/TRBV12-4; j_call: TRBJ2-2; clone_size: few; d_call: .; cdr3_nt: TGTGCCAGCAGTCCCGACGTGAGACAGACCGGGGAGCTGTTTTTT; cdr3_aa: CASSPDVRQTGELFF
v_call: TRBV19; j_call: TRBJ2-2; clone_size: .; d_call: TRBD1; cdr3_nt: TGTGCCAGTAGTATAGGTTTCAGGGGACAGAAGGCCGGGGAGCTGTTTTTT; cdr3_aa: CASSIGFRGQKAGELFF
v_call: TRBV20-1; j_call: TRBJ1-2; clone_size: many; d_call: .; cdr3_nt: TGCAGTGCTAGAGATGTTCAGGGGCGCTATGGCTACACCTTC; cdr3_aa: CSARDVQGRYGYTF
v_call: TRBV6-1; j_call: TRBJ2-3; clone_size: many; d_call: TRBD2; cdr3_nt: TGTGCCATCATTTCGCTCGCGGGACTAGCGGTTGCAGATACGCAGTATTTT; cdr3_aa: CAIISLAGLAVADTQYF
v_call: TRBV29-1; j_call: TRBJ2-5; clone_size: many; d_call: TRBD1; cdr3_nt: TGCAGCGTCCTGGACAGGGTGGAGGAGACCCAGTACTTC; cdr3_aa: CSVLDRVEETQYF
v_call: TRBV6-5; j_call: TRBJ1-5; clone_size: many; d_call: TRBD1; cdr3_nt: TGTGCCAGCAGTCCGCCGGGACAGGGGGGGCAGCCCCAGCATTTT; cdr3_aa: CASSPPGQGGQPQHF
v_call: TRBV7-8; j_call: TRBJ2-7; clone_size: few; d_call: .; cdr3_nt: TGTGCCAGCAGCGCAACTAGTCCGGGCTACGAGCAGTACTTC; cdr3_aa: CASSATSPGYEQYF
v_call: TRBV18; j_call: TRBJ2-3; clone_size: many; d_call: TRBD2; cdr3_nt: TGTGCCAGCTCACCACCGGCGTCTAGCGGGAAGACAGATACGCAGTATTTT; cdr3_aa: CASSPPASSGKTDTQYF
v_call: TRBV7-9; j_call: TRBJ1-2; clone_size: many; d_call: TRBD1; cdr3_nt: TGTGCCAGCAGCCCCCGCCAGGACAGGGTCCCTCGGGGCTACACCTTC; cdr3_aa: CASSPRQDRVPRGYTF
v_call: TRBV7-7; j_call: TRBJ2-1; clone_size: many; d_call: .; cdr3_nt: TGTGCTAGCAGCCCCACCGGGACTCCCGGGGTCGGTGAGCAGTTCTTC; cdr3_aa: CASSPTGTPGVGEQFF
v_call: TRBV16; j_call: TRBJ1-2; clone_size: many; d_call: .; cdr3_nt: TGTGCCAGCAGCCAAGGGAGGGCTAACTATGGCTACACCTTC; cdr3_aa: CASSQGRANYGYTF
v_call: TRBV7-2; j_call: TRBJ1-2; clone_size: few; d_call: TRBD1; cdr3_nt: TGTGCCAGCAGCTTAGGACAGGGAATTAACTATGGCTACACCTTC; cdr3_aa: CASSLGQGINYGYTF
v_call: TRBV9; j_call: TRBJ2-7; clone_size: many; d_call: .; cdr3_nt: TGTGCCAGCAGCGTAGAGGGAGGTGAGCAGTACTTC; cdr3_aa: CASSVEGGEQYF
v_call: TRBV7-2; j_call: TRBJ2-3; clone_size: few; d_call: .; cdr3_nt: TGTGCCAGCAGCGTCCTGGCTGGGAACCCAGATACGCAGTATTTT; cdr3_aa: CASSVLAGNPDTQYF
v_call: TRBV6-2/TRBV6-3; j_call: TRBJ2-7; clone_size: many; d_call: TRBD2; cdr3_nt: TGTGCCAGCGCCGACTTCGCGGGAGTTCAGTACGAGCAGTACTTC; cdr3_aa: CASADFAGVQYEQYF
v_call: TRBV6-2/TRBV6-3; j_call: TRBJ1-5; clone_size: .; d_call: .; cdr3_nt: TGTGCCAGCGGGTTTACCCCTAGCAATCAGCCCCAGCATTTT; cdr3_aa: CASGFTPSNQPQHF
v_call: TRBV7-8; j_call: TRBJ1-3; clone_size: many; d_call: .; cdr3_nt: TGTGCCAGCAGCTTAGTCGGAGTCTCTGGAAACACCATATATTTT; cdr3_aa: CASSLVGVSGNTIYF
v_call: TRBV27; j_call: TRBJ1-3; clone_size: .; d_call: .; cdr3_nt: TGTGCCAGCACTAAAACCGGCGGGAACACCATATATTTT; cdr3_aa: CASTKTGGNTIYF